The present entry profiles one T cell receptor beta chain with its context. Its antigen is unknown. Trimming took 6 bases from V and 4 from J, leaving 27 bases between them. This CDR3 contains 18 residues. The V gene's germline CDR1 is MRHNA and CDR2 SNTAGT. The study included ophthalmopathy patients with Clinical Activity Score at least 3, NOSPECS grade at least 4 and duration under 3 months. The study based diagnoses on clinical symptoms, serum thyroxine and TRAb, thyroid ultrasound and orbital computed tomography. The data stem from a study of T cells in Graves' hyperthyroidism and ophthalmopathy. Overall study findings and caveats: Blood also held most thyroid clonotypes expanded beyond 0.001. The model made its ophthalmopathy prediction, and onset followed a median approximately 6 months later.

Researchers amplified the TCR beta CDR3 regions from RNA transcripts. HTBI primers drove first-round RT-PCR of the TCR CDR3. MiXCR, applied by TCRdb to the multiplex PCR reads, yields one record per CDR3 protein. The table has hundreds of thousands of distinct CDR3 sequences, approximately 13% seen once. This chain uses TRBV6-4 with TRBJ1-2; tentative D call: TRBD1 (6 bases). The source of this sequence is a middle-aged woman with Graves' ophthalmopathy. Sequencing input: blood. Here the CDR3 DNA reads TGTGCCAGCAGGATTGAAGAGGGGACACAAAGTAACGGCTATGGCTACACCTTC. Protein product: CASRIEEGTQSNGYGYTF.